One sample yielded the 24 T cell receptor beta chains listed below, sequenced in a study of cytotoxic CD8 clonotypes in ibrutinib-treated CLL. Some clones are missing from TCRdb's copy, which holds only in-frame ones; the method was immunoSEQ multiplex PCR. The table lists roughly 220,000 clones, more than 70% of them singletons, with over 9.5% in the top ten. Specimen: PBMCs, collected after 12 months of ibrutinib treatment. The receptors here all came from a human donor with chronic lymphocytic leukemia.

This clone was picked up one time. The CDR3 coding sequence is TGTGCCAGCAGTTTCTTGCTAGCGAACGAGCAGTACTTC. It encodes CASSFLLANEQYF. This chain connects TRBV27 to TRBJ2-7, with D possibly matching TRBD2 (6 bases). The CDR3 covers 13 residues. Between the trimmed V and J ends, which lost 3 bases and 5 bases, there was a span of 11 bases. The germline V gene has CDR1 MNHEY and CDR2 SMNVEV (reference sequence).

This clone showed up just a few times. The V and J genes are TRBV7-9 and TRBJ2-2; no firm D call. Deletions cut 5 bases from V and 0 bases from J, with 10 bases between. This CDR3 contains 15 residues. The germline V gene has CDR1 SEHNR and CDR2 FQNEAQ (reference sequence). The CDR3 reads CASSPLAPNTGELFF. The CDR3 nucleotides are TGTGCCAGCAGCCCTCTGGCCCCGAACACCGGGGAGCTGTTTTTT.

Worth noting for this clone: This same CDR3 is encoded by further DNA sequences in the sample. V and J are TRBV7-9 and TRBJ1-5; D is perhaps TRBD1 (6 bases). Germline CDR1 is SEHNR and CDR2 is FQNEAQ (reference sequence). The CDR3 runs to 14 residues. Trimming cost V 5 bases and J 4 bases, with 12 bases left between them. CDR3 nucleotides: TGTGCCAGCAGCCTTGGGACATCGAATCAGCCCCAGCATTTT. It encodes CASSLGTSNQPQHF.

This chain uses TRBV19 with TRBJ2-7; D is possibly TRBD1 or TRBD2 (5 bases each). The germline V gene encodes CDR1 LNHDA and CDR2 SQIVND (reference sequence). The V and J ends lost 2 bases and 4 bases respectively, with 15 bases between them. The CDR3 totals 15 residues. CDR3 DNA sequence: TGTGCCAGTAGTATATCGCAATCGGGGCTGTACGAGCAGTACTTC. Translated: CASSISQSGLYEQYF.

The CDR3 DNA reads TGTGCCATCAAATTTTTCACCGGGGAGCTGTTTTTT. This translates into CAIKFFTGELFF. The chain joins TRBV10-3 to TRBJ2-2; D unresolved. From germline, CDR1 is ENHRY and CDR2 SYGVKD. The CDR3 has 12 amino acids. V was clipped by 7 bases and J by 4 bases, with 7 bases between them.

The V and J genes are TRBV27 and TRBJ2-3; D is ambiguous. The germline V gene encodes CDR1 MNHEY and CDR2 SMNVEV (reference sequence). The CDR3 spans 12 residues. The V and J ends lost 5 bases and 6 bases respectively, with 9 bases between them. The CDR3 DNA follows: TGTGCCAGCAGTGATACTGTGGATACGCAGTATTTT. Translating it yields CASSDTVDTQYF.

The rearrangement links TRBV11-1 to TRBJ1-5; D is uncertain. Germline assignment: CDR1 SGHAT and CDR2 FQDESV (reference sequence). There are 13 residues in the CDR3. Deletions cut 6 bases from V and 1 base from J, with 7 bases between. The CDR3 DNA sequence: TGTGCCAGCAGTTACGAGAGCAATCAGCCCCAGCATTTT. Translation gives CASSYESNQPQHF.

The rearrangement uses TRBV5-4 and TRBJ2-3, with 13 positions matching TRBD2. V lost 4 bases, J lost 3 bases, and 5 bases stayed unmatched. CDR1 is SGHNT and CDR2 is YYREEE in the germline V gene (reference sequence). The CDR3 contains 16 residues. The CDR3 region has the DNA TGTGCCAGCAGCCTAAAGACTAGCGGGGGGACAGATACGCAGTATTTT. It codes for CASSLKTSGGTDTQYF.

This clone has just one count. V gene TRBV5-1 combines with J gene TRBJ2-3, with D tentatively TRBD2 (5 bases). The CDR3 covers 17 residues. Germline CDR1 reads SGHRS; CDR2 reads YFSETQ. V shed 5 bases and J shed 2 bases, with 21 bases lying between them. CDR3 coding DNA: TGCGCCAGCAGTTTCCTCCCAATTTGGGGAGTCACAGATACGCAGTATTTT. It yields the protein CASSFLPIWGVTDTQYF.

CDR3 in amino acids: CASSLDGGPPLHF. As DNA, the CDR3 is TGTGCCAGCAGCTTAGACGGCGGGCCACCCCTCCACTTT. V usage is TRBV11-2 and J usage is TRBJ1-6, with D uncertain. The germline V and J ends were trimmed by 0 bases and 11 bases, with 8 bases remaining between them. Germline assignment: CDR1 SGHAT and CDR2 FQNNGV. This CDR3 has 13 residues.

The chain combines TRBV11-2 with TRBJ1-1, with unresolved D. From germline, CDR1 is SGHAT and CDR2 FQNNGV. The CDR3 contains 11 residues. Trimming stripped 1 base from V and 7 bases from J, with 4 bases between. In DNA form, the CDR3 reads TGTGCCAGCAGCTTAGTTGATGAAGCTTTCTTT. It translates to CASSLVDEAFF.

The rearrangement joins TRBV15 to TRBJ2-3; D is unclear. The CDR3 is 12 residues long. The germline V and J ends were trimmed by 2 bases and 6 bases, with 6 bases remaining between them. Germline values: CDR1 LNHNV, CDR2 YYDKDF (reference sequence). In nucleotides, the CDR3 is TGTGCCACCAGCAGACTCGCGGATACGCAGTATTTT. Amino acid sequence: CATSRLADTQYF.

This clone was found a few times. This chain joins TRBV5-1 and TRBJ2-1, with D maybe TRBD2 (7 bases). The CDR3 is 14 residues long. Trimming shortened V by 4 bases and J by 6 bases, and 14 bases separated the two germline ends. Germline loops: CDR1 SGHRS, CDR2 YFSETQ. CDR3 sequence reads: CASSAGGAPNEQFF. The CDR3 DNA follows: TGCGCCAGCAGCGCTGGGGGGGCCCCCAATGAGCAGTTCTTC.

The DNA of the CDR3 is TGTGCCAGCAGCCTTAGCGGGGGGGCAACAGATACGCAGTATTTT. This codes for CASSLSGGATDTQYF. The chain combines TRBV7-6 with TRBJ2-3; 11 bases map to TRBD2. V shed 5 bases and J 3 bases; nucleotides not matched to a gene: 4. CDR1 SGHVS and CDR2 FNYEAQ come from the germline V gene. The CDR3 extends over 15 amino acids.

The rearrangement links TRBV4-1 to TRBJ2-4; 8 bases agree with TRBD2. After removal of 0 bases from V and 4 bases from J, the junction contained 11 bases not matched to a gene. In germline, CDR1 is MGHRA, CDR2 YSYEKL. This CDR3 region has 18 residues. CDR3: CASSQDSFETSGKNIQYF. Here the CDR3 DNA reads TGCGCCAGCAGCCAAGATTCGTTTGAAACTAGCGGAAAAAACATTCAGTACTTC.

This clone showed up just a few times. V is TRBV18 and J is TRBJ2-7; D is ambiguous. The CDR3 covers 11 residues. Trimming took 6 bases from V and 7 from J, leaving 10 bases between them. Per germline, CDR1 KGHSH and CDR2 LQKENI. The CDR3 DNA reads as TGTGCCAGCTCGAAGGGTGAGGAGCAGTACTTC. This encodes CASSKGEEQYF.

The CDR3 spells CASSRRDSQGNSGNTIYF. For the CDR3, the DNA is TGTGCCAGCAGCAGAAGGGACAGTCAGGGCAACTCTGGAAACACCATATATTTT. The chain has TRBV7-9 and TRBJ1-3; 7 bases are shared with TRBD1. The germline gives CDR1 SEHNR, CDR2 FQNEAQ (reference sequence). This CDR3 is built from 18 residues. V was clipped by 5 bases and J by 0 bases; unmatched bases: 13. Complete variable domain (other parts from reference TRBV7-9 and TRBJ1-3): DTGVSQNPRHKITKRGQNVTFRCDPISEHNRLYWYRQTLGQGPEFLTYFQNEAQLEKSRLLSDRFSAERPKGSFSTLEIQRTEQGDSAMYLCASSRRDSQGNSGNTIYFGEGSWLTVV.

V is TRBV7-3 and J is TRBJ1-1; the D is unclear. V was shortened by 2 bases and J by 3 bases, with 7 bases between the two germline ends. Germline V gene lookup returns CDR1 SGHTA and CDR2 FQGTGA. This CDR3 region has 13 residues. In DNA form, the CDR3 reads TGTGCCAGCAGCTTAGGTGAATACACTGAAGCTTTCTTT. Translating gives CASSLGEYTEAFF.

The chain links TRBV25-1 to TRBJ2-2; TRBD2 matches at 9 bases. The length of the CDR3 is 14 residues. Trimming removed 6 bases from V and 7 bases from J; junction bases left unmatched: 6. Germline lookup yields CDR1 MGHDK and CDR2 SYGVNS. The CDR3 nucleotides read TGTGCCAGCAGCGGGGGACTAGCTGTCGGGGAGCTGTTTTTT. Translation: CASSGGLAVGELFF.

The J gene is TRBJ2-7, the V gene TRBV28; 7 bases align to TRBD2. V lost 1 base, J lost 0 bases, and 6 bases stayed unmatched. Looked up from germline, CDR1 is MDHEN and CDR2 is SYDVKM. The CDR3 is 16 residues long. The CDR3 DNA follows: TGTGCCAGCAGTTTATCTGGTAGCGGGCACTCCTACGAGCAGTACTTC. It encodes CASSLSGSGHSYEQYF.

This sequence joins TRBV14 and TRBJ1-1; D is perhaps TRBD1 (5 bases). CDR3 length: 16 amino acids. Looked up from germline, CDR1 is SGHDN and CDR2 is FVKESK. Trimming shortened V by 0 bases and J by 5 bases, and 16 bases separated the two germline ends. Here the CDR3 reads CASSQDTGWVWTEAFF. DNA for the CDR3: TGTGCCAGCAGCCAAGATACAGGTTGGGTGTGGACTGAAGCTTTCTTT.

CDR3 residues: CASSLTGDIWTQYF. In nucleotides, the CDR3 is TGTGCCAGCAGCCTGACAGGGGATATTTGGACCCAGTACTTC. The rearrangement links TRBV27 to TRBJ2-5; 8 positions agree with TRBD1. The CDR3 consists of 14 residues. Germline V lookup: CDR1 MNHEY, CDR2 SMNVEV (reference sequence). Trimming at V came to 6 bases and at J to 7 bases, leaving 10 bases not matched to a gene.

Here the CDR3 reads CASSPGSGANTEAFF. CDR3 coding DNA: TGTGCCAGCAGTCCGGGTAGTGGGGCGAACACTGAAGCTTTCTTT. The chain links TRBV28 to TRBJ1-1, with D possibly matching TRBD1 (5 bases). CDR1 MDHEN and CDR2 SYDVKM come from the germline V gene. With 5 bases removed from V and 1 base from J, the gap between germline ends came to 14 bases. This CDR3 has 15 residues.

The rearrangement links TRBV9 to TRBJ2-7, with TRBD2 as a possible D gene (5 bases). With 4 bases removed from V and 5 bases from J, the gap between germline ends came to 13 bases. The germline V gene has CDR1 SGDLS and CDR2 YYNGEE. This CDR3 has 13 residues. CDR3 region: CASSSPEGDEQYF. The CDR3 DNA is TGTGCCAGCAGCTCCCCAGAGGGTGACGAGCAGTACTTC.